The rows below give T cell receptor beta chains drawn from one sample of a study of T cells after yellow fever vaccination. MiXCR was run by TCRdb on the 5' RACE reads, yielding one entry per CDR3 protein. This sample has about 360,000 distinct CDR3 sequences, with approximately 6% found just once. This material consisted of PBMCs, taken 5 days after the yellow fever booster vaccination. The receptor source for this set is a man aged 25-40 years who received the YFV17D yellow fever vaccine. The CDR3 runs from the conserved cysteine through the conserved F or W. D genes are given only for firm matches. Only some rows state a clone size, as once, few, many or a class for expanded clones.

TRBJ2-1 many . TRBV27 CASSLLARLSSYNEQFF TGTGCCAGCAGTTTATTGGCAAGGCTGAGCTCCTACAATGAGCAGTTCTTC
TRBJ1-2 . . TRBV3-1 CASSRTESDGYTF TGTGCCAGCAGCCGGACCGAATCGGATGGCTACACCTTC
TRBJ1-5 . . TRBV20-1 CSAGRGAGNQPQHF TGCAGTGCCGGAAGGGGGGCAGGCAATCAGCCCCAGCATTTT
TRBJ2-1 many . TRBV30 CAWSRRGGYNEQFF TGTGCCTGGAGTCGTAGGGGAGGATACAATGAGCAGTTCTTC
TRBJ1-3 . . TRBV4-2 CASRLDLGGNTIYF TGTGCCAGCAGACTCGACCTCGGAGGAAACACCATATATTTT
TRBJ2-2 . TRBD2 TRBV5-1 CASSLKPAGGLNTGELFF TGCGCCAGCAGCTTGAAGCCGGCGGGAGGGTTGAACACCGGGGAGCTGTTTTTT
TRBJ2-1 . TRBD2 TRBV7-8 CASSTTRTSGYNEQFF TGTGCCAGCAGCACCACCCGGACTAGCGGGTACAATGAGCAGTTCTTC
TRBJ2-5 . TRBD2 TRBV15 CATSRDQVAGEEETQYF TGTGCCACCAGCAGAGATCAGGTAGCGGGAGAGGAAGAGACCCAGTACTTC
TRBJ2-1 many TRBD2 TRBV3-1 CASRRAGGPGDEQFF TGTGCCAGCAGGAGAGCGGGAGGGCCCGGCGATGAGCAGTTCTTC
TRBJ2-1 few . TRBV20-1 CSASQLFNEQFF TGCAGTGCTAGCCAGCTTTTCAATGAGCAGTTCTTC
TRBJ1-2 many . TRBV4-3 CASSQIGGAPYGYTF TGCGCCAGCAGCCAAATCGGGGGGGCGCCGTATGGCTACACCTTC
TRBJ2-6 many . TRBV5-1 CASSLISGPGANVLTF TGCGCCAGCAGCTTGATTAGTGGGCCTGGGGCCAACGTCCTGACTTTC
TRBJ2-6 . . TRBV19 CASSITGANVLTF TGTGCCAGTAGTATAACTGGGGCCAACGTCCTGACTTTC
TRBJ2-4 many TRBD2 TRBV7-9 CASSLASGKAKNIQYF TGTGCCAGCAGCTTAGCAAGCGGGAAGGCCAAAAACATTCAGTACTTC
TRBJ2-7 many . TRBV7-9 CASSLDWRDNYYEQYF TGTGCCAGCAGCTTAGACTGGAGGGATAACTACTACGAGCAGTACTTC
TRBJ1-1 many TRBD1 TRBV12-3/TRBV12-4 CASSYTTGGLGTEAFF TGTGCCAGCAGTTACACCACAGGGGGATTGGGCACTGAAGCTTTCTTT
TRBJ2-1 . . TRBV3-1 CASSLVGKKFF TGTGCCAGCAGCCTCGTGGGTAAGAAGTTCTTC